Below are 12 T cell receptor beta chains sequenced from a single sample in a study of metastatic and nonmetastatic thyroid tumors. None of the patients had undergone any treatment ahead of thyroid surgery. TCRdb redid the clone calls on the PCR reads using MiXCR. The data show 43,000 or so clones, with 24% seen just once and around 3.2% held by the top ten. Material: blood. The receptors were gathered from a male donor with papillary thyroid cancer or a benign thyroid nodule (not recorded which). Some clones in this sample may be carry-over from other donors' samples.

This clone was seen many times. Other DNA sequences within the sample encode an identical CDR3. DNA for the CDR3: TGTGCCAGCAGCCACGCCGGGGAGCTGTTTTTT. Protein: CASSHAGELFF. The V gene is TRBV7-9, the J gene TRBJ2-2; D unclear. Deletions cut 5 bases from V and 6 bases from J, with 4 bases between. Germline assignment: CDR1 SEHNR and CDR2 FQNEAQ (reference sequence). CDR3 length: 11 residues.

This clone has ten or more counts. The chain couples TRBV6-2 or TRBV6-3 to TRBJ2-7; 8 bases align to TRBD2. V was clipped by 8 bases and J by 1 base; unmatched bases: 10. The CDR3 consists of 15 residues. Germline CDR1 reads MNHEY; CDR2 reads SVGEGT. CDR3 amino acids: CASSLSSGRSYEQYF. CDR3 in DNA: TGTGCCAGCTCTCTTTCCAGCGGGAGATCCTACGAGCAGTACTTC.

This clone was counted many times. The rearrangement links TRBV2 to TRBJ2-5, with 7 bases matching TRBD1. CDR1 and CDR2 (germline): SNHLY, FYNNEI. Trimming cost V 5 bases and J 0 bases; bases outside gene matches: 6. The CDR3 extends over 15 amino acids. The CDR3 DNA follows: TGTGCCAGCAGTCCCAGGGGGACGGACCAAGAGACCCAGTACTTC. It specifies CASSPRGTDQETQYF.

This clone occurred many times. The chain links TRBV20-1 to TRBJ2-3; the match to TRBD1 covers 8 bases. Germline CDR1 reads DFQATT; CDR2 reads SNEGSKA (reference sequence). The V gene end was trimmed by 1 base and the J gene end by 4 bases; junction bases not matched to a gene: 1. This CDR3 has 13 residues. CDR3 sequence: CSARAGGADTQYF. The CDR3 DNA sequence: TGCAGTGCTAGAGCAGGGGGCGCAGATACGCAGTATTTT.

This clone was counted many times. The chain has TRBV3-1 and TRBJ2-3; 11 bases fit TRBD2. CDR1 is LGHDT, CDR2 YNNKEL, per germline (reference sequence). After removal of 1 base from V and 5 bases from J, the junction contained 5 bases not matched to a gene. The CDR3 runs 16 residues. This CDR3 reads CASSQGSGTSGDTQYF. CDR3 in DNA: TGTGCCAGCAGCCAAGGTTCCGGGACTAGCGGAGATACGCAGTATTTT.

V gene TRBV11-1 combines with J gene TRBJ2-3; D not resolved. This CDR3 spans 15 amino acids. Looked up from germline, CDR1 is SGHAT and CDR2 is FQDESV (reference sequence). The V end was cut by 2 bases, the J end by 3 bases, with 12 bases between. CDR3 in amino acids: CASSLKRKRTDTQYF. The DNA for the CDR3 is TGTGCCAGCAGCTTAAAAAGGAAAAGGACAGATACGCAGTATTTT.

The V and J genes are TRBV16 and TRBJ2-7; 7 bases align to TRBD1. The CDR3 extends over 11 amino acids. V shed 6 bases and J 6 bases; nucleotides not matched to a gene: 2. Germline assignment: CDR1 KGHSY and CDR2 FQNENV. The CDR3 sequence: CASRTGAEQYF. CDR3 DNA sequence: TGTGCCAGCAGAACAGGGGCCGAGCAGTACTTC.

The DNA for the CDR3 is TGCGCCAGCAGCTTGGTAGGGGGAGATTATAATTCACCCCTCCACTTT. Its protein is CASSLVGGDYNSPLHF. The rearrangement joins TRBV5-1 to TRBJ1-6; perhaps TRBD1 as D (6 bases). V lost 0 bases to trimming and J lost 4 bases, with 11 bases between them. Per the germline V gene, CDR1 is SGHRS and CDR2 is YFSETQ. CDR3 length equals 16 residues.

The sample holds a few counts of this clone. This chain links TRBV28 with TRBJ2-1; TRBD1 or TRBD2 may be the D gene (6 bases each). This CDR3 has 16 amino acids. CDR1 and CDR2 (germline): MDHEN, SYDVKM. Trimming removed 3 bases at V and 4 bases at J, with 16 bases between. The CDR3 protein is CASSFHREACYNEQFF. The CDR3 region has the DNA TGTGCCAGCAGTTTCCACAGGGAGGCTTGTTACAATGAGCAGTTCTTC.

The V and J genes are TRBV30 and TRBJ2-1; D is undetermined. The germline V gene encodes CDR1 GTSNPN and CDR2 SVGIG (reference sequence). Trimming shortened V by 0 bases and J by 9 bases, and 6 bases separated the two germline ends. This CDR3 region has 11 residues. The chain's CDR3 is CAWSVLLEQFF. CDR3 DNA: TGTGCCTGGAGTGTACTGCTTGAGCAGTTCTTC. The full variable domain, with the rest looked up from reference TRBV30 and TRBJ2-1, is SQTIHQWPATLVQPVGSPLSLECTVEGTSNPNLYWYRQAAGRGLQLLFYSVGIGQISSEVPQNLSASRPQDRQFILSSKKLLLSDSGFYLCAWSVLLEQFFGPGTRLTVL.

CDR3 sequence reads: CSAQGLAGYEQYF. DNA of the CDR3: TGCAGTGCTCAGGGACTAGCGGGCTACGAGCAGTACTTC. V usage is TRBV20-1 and J usage is TRBJ2-7, with 12 bases matching TRBD2. There are 13 residues in the CDR3. Germline V gives CDR1 DFQATT, CDR2 SNEGSKA (reference sequence). V was pared by 5 bases and J by 3 bases, with 2 bases of the junction left unmatched.

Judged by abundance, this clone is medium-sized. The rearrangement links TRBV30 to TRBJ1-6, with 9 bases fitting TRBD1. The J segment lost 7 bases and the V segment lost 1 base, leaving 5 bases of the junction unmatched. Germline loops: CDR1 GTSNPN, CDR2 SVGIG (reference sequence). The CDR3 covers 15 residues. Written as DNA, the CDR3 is TGTGCCTGGAGTGGGGGACAGGGTGGAAATTCACCCCTCCACTTT. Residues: CAWSGGQGGNSPLHF.